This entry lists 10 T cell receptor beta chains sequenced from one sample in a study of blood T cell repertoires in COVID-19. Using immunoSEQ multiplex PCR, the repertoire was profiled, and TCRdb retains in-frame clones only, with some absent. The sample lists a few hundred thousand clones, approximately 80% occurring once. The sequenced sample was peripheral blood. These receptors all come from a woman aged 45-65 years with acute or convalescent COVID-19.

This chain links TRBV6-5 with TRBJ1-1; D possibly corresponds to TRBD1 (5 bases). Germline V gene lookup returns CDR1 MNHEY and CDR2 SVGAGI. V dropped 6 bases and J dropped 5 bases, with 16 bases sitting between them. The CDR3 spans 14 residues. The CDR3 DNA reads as TGTGCCAGCAGGGCACAGGTACTTAGGACTGAAGCTTTCTTT. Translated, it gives CASRAQVLRTEAFF.

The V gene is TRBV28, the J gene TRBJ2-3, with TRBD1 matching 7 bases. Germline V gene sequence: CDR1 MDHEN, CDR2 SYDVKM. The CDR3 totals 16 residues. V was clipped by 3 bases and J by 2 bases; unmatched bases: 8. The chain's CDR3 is CASSLSQGQPTDTQYF. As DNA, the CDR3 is TGTGCCAGCAGTTTGAGTCAGGGACAGCCCACAGATACGCAGTATTTT.

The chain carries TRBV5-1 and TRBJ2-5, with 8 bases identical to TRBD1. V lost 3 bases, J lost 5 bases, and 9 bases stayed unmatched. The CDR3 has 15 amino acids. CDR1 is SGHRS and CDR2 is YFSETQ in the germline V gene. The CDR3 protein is CASSYQGANGETQYF. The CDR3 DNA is TGCGCCAGCAGCTACCAGGGGGCGAATGGGGAGACCCAGTACTTC. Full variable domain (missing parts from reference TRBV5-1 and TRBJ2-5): KAGVTQTPRYLIKTRGQQVTLSCSPISGHRSVSWYQQTPGQGLQFLFEYFSETQRNKGNFPGRFSGRQFSNSRSEMNVSTLELGDSALYLCASSYQGANGETQYFGPGTRLLVL.

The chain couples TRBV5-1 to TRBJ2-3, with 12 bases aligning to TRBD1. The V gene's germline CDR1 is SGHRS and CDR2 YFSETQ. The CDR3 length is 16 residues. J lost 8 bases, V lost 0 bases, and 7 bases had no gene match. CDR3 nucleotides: TGCGCCAGCAGCTTGGCTGGGACAGGGGGCAGGGCTACGCAGTATTTT. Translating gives CASSLAGTGGRATQYF.

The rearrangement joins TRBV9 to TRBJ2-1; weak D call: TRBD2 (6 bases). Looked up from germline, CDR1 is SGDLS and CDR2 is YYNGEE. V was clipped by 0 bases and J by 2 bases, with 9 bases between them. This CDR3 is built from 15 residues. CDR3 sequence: CASSVEEGPYNEQFF. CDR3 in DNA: TGTGCCAGCAGCGTAGAGGAGGGGCCCTACAATGAGCAGTTCTTC.

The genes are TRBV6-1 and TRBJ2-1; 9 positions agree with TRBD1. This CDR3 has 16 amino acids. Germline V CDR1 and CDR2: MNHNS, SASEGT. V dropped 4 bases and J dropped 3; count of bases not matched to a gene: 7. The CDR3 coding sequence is TGTGCCAGCAGTGCTCAAGGGACAGGGATCTACAATGAGCAGTTCTTC. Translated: CASSAQGTGIYNEQFF.

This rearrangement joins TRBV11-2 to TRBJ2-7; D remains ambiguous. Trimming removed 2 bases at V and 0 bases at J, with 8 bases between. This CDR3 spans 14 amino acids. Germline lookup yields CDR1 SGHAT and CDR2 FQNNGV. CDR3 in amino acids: CASSLQVTSYEQYF. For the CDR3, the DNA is TGTGCCAGCAGCTTACAGGTGACCTCCTACGAGCAGTACTTC.

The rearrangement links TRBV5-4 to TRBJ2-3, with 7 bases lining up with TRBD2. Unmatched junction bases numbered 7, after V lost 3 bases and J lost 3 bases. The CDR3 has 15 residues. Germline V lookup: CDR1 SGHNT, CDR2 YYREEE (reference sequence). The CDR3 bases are TGTGCCAGCAGCTGGGGAGGGCCGGGGACAGATACGCAGTATTTT. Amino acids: CASSWGGPGTDTQYF.

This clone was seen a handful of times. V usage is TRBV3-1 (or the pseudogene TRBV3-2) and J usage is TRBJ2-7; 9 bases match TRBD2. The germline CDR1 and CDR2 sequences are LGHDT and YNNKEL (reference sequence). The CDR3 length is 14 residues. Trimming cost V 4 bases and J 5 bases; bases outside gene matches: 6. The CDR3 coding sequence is TGTGCCAGCAGCCCGGGACTAGCCATTAACGAGCAGTACTTC. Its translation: CASSPGLAINEQYF.

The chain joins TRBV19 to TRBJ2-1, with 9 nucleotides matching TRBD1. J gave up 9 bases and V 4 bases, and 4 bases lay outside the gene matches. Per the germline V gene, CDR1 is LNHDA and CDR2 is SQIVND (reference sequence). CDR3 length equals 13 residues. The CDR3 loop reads CASSTTGGSEQFF. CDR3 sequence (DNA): TGTGCCAGTAGTACTACAGGGGGCAGTGAGCAGTTCTTC.